The clone carrying this T cell receptor beta chain was counted once. The antigen is undetermined. This sample is part of a study of T cell responses to AZD1222 COVID-19 vaccine. Study overall: Recipients boosted at about 4 weeks or about 12 weeks are pooled.

Study-wide findings and caveats: Spike regions recognized by vaccine-associated CD4 TCRs spanned the protein, led by 160-218 and 743-854. No repertoire was sampled before or during the peak T cell response, only after it. Reports say nearly half of spike-specific TCRs go after unmutated variant regions.

Using immunoSEQ multiplex PCR, the repertoire was profiled, and TCRdb retains in-frame clones only, with some absent. Counted here are some 70,000 clones, 82% occurring once; the ten biggest clones make up under 6.5%. The CDR3 loop spans 13 amino acids. Deletions cut 4 bases from V and 5 bases from J, with 9 bases between. Germline V gene sequence: CDR1 MNHEY, CDR2 SVGAGI. The rearrangement joins TRBV6-5 to TRBJ1-5; D is uncertain. The receptor's source is an adult in good health. The sample consisted of peripheral blood, taken on day 0 of AZD1222 vaccination. The CDR3 DNA sequence: TGTGCCAGCAGTTCCTTTGAGGATCAGCCCCAGCATTTT. It translates to CASSSFEDQPQHF.